The following is a T cell receptor beta chain sequence with its context. The V gene's germline CDR1 is DFQATT and CDR2 SNEGSKA (reference sequence). The CDR3 length is 16 residues. V was pared by 0 bases and J by 3 bases, with 14 bases between. This sample was included in a study of kidney transplant recipient with SARS-CoV-2 infection. TCRdb fed the reads into MiXCR, producing one record per CDR3 protein. Of 200,000 to 300,000 distinct CDR3 sequences in the sample, around 30% were seen once. The gene calls are TRBV20-1 and TRBJ2-2; D unclear. This TCR was recovered from a young adult male patient who had COVID-19 and was a kidney transplant recipient. Some T cells may possibly be graft donor cells. Here the sequenced sample was a blood sample, taken at baseline and on day 111 from a kidney transplant recipient. The CDR3 DNA follows: TGCAGTGCTAGAGATCCCGGGTTTTCGGACACCGGGGAGCTGTTTTTT. Amino acids: CSARDPGFSDTGELFF.